Listed here are 29 T cell receptor beta chains from one sample, sequenced in a study of T cell repertoires in cytomegalovirus infection (dated by TCRdb to between 2018 and 2021). The sequencer was an Illumina HiSeq 1500. The public reads were quality trimmed at Q25 with fastp and then assembled into clones with MiXCR by TCRdb, keeping productive beta chains. Identical CDR3 proteins give one entry, which carries the most common genes and DNA. This sample lists approximately 140,000 distinct CDR3 sequences; roughly 8.2% were detected once. 10% of the sample is held by the ten biggest clonotypes. Specimen: PBMCs. These receptors originate from a human donor in good health (CMV status not recorded). Some clones in this sample may be carry-over from other donors' samples.

Ten or more counts support this clonotype. The chain has TRBV7-2 and TRBJ2-4, with 9 bases that match TRBD1. CDR1 is SGHTA, CDR2 FQGNSA, per germline. The CDR3 covers 13 residues. V shed 6 bases and J 6 bases; nucleotides not matched to a gene: 3. The CDR3 region is CASSSDRGNIQYF. CDR3 coding DNA: TGTGCCAGCAGTTCGGACAGGGGAAACATTCAGTACTTC.

This clonotype was seen repeatedly, ten times or more. CDR3 residues: CASRATGKGEGNQPQHF. The CDR3 coding sequence is TGTGCCAGCAGGGCCACGGGGAAAGGGGAGGGCAATCAGCCCCAGCATTTT. V is TRBV12-3 or TRBV12-4 and J is TRBJ1-5; TRBD1 is a possible D gene (5 bases). The CDR3 extends over 17 amino acids. Trimming cost V 6 bases and J 2 bases, with 20 bases left between them.

The table lists this clonotype with many counts. This chain connects TRBV7-2 to TRBJ1-6; D possibly corresponds to TRBD1 (6 bases). The CDR3 consists of 19 residues. Germline loops: CDR1 SGHTA, CDR2 FQGNSA. V lost 3 bases and J 0 bases, leaving 18 bases between the germline ends. The CDR3, as DNA: TGTGCCAGCAGCTTTGGGGGCCAGGGGTCGAGCTCCTATAATTCACCCCTCCACTTT. Amino acids: CASSFGGQGSSSYNSPLHF. The whole variable domain, filled in from reference TRBV7-2 and TRBJ1-6, reads GAGVSQSPSNKVTEKGKDVELRCDPISGHTALYWYRQSLGQGLEFLIYFQGNSAPDKSGLPSDRFSAERTGGSVSTLTIQRTQQEDSAVYLCASSFGGQGSSSYNSPLHFGNGTRLTVT.

This clonotype occurred many times. V usage is TRBV19 and J usage is TRBJ2-3; TRBD1 matches 8 bases. This CDR3 has 15 amino acids. With 5 bases clipped from V and 3 bases from J, the junction kept 7 bases outside the gene matches. CDR1 LNHDA and CDR2 SQIVND come from the germline V gene (reference sequence). The CDR3 sequence is CASSLRGRVTDTQYF. The CDR3 DNA reads as TGTGCCAGTAGTCTCAGGGGGCGCGTGACAGATACGCAGTATTTT. Full variable domain (outside the CDR3, taken from reference TRBV19 and TRBJ2-3): DGGITQSPKYLFRKEGQNVTLSCEQNLNHDAMYWYRQDPGQGLRLIYYSQIVNDFQKGDIAEGYSVSREKKESFPLTVTSAQKNPTAFYLCASSLRGRVTDTQYFGPGTRLTVL.

There are many counts of this clonotype. CDR3 amino acids: CASTKGAYNSPLHF. The CDR3 DNA follows: TGTGCCAGCACCAAGGGCGCCTATAATTCACCCCTCCACTTT. The chain is built from TRBV25-1 and TRBJ1-6; D is undetermined. Germline assignment: CDR1 MGHDK and CDR2 SYGVNS. Trimming removed 7 bases from V and 2 bases from J, with 9 bases in between. The CDR3 is 14 residues long.

In this sample, this clonotype turned up many times. The chain recombines TRBV2 with TRBJ1-4; TRBD1 aligns across 12 bases. The CDR3 contains 18 residues. The V segment lost 7 bases and the J segment 6 bases; nucleotides outside the gene matches: 15. From germline, CDR1 is SNHLY and CDR2 FYNNEI. The CDR3 here is CASTERGTGGRFDEKLFF. CDR3 nucleotide sequence: TGTGCCAGCACCGAAAGGGGGACAGGGGGCCGGTTTGATGAAAAACTGTTTTTT.

This clonotype has at least ten counts. The rearrangement links TRBV7-2 to TRBJ2-7; TRBD1 might be the D (5 bases). Germline V gives CDR1 SGHTA, CDR2 FQGNSA. The germline V and J ends were trimmed by 5 bases and 12 bases, with 20 bases remaining between them. This CDR3 spans 13 amino acids. The CDR3 sequence is CASSQTSTALGYF. Written as DNA, the CDR3 is TGTGCCAGCAGCCAAACGTCGACAGCCTTAGGGTACTTC. The whole variable domain, remainder taken from reference TRBV7-2 and TRBJ2-7, is GAGVSQSPSNKVTEKGKDVELRCDPISGHTALYWYRQSLGQGLEFLIYFQGNSAPDKSGLPSDRFSAERTGGSVSTLTIQRTQQEDSAVYLCASSQTSTALGYFGPGTRLTVT.

This clonotype was counted ten times or more. This chain uses TRBV7-2 with TRBJ1-1; D gene ambiguous. CDR3 size: 16 residues. CDR1 is SGHTA, CDR2 FQGNSA, per germline. V lost 3 bases and J 0 bases, leaving 14 bases between the germline ends. The CDR3 DNA sequence: TGTGCCAGCAGCTTGGGCCCGCATCCTATGAACACTGAAGCTTTCTTT. This encodes CASSLGPHPMNTEAFF.

This clonotype showed up many times. The V gene is TRBV2, the J gene TRBJ1-2; no definite D call. Germline CDR1 and CDR2: SNHLY and FYNNEI. The CDR3 is made up of 16 amino acids. Trimming removed 2 bases at V and 8 bases at J, with 21 bases between. The CDR3 DNA reads as TGTGCCAGCAGTGAACGGGCGGCAGCCTCCATGGAGGGCTACACCTTC. Residues: CASSERAAASMEGYTF.

The chain combines TRBV12-5 with TRBJ1-5; 7 nucleotides align to TRBD1. Per germline, CDR1 LGHNT and CDR2 FRNRAP. Unmatched junction bases numbered 6, after V lost 1 base and J lost 6 bases. The CDR3 totals 15 residues. CDR3 amino acids: CASGLGAGGGQPQHF. The CDR3 DNA is TGTGCTAGTGGTTTGGGGGCAGGGGGAGGTCAGCCCCAGCATTTT.

The table lists this clonotype with many counts. J is TRBJ1-3 and V is TRBV28; 7 bases agree with TRBD1. From germline, CDR1 is MDHEN and CDR2 SYDVKM. CDR3 length equals 15 residues. Trimming took 7 bases from V and 2 from J; bases not matched to a gene: 8. This chain's CDR3 is CASNESGTAGNTIYF. The CDR3 nucleotides read TGTGCCAGCAATGAGTCCGGGACAGCTGGAAACACCATATATTTT.

This clonotype was detected many times. This chain joins TRBV7-9 and TRBJ2-7; maybe TRBD2 (6 bases). Germline CDR1 reads SEHNR; CDR2 reads FQNEAQ (reference sequence). The germline V and J ends were trimmed by 5 bases and 4 bases, with 15 bases remaining between them. The CDR3 extends over 14 amino acids. As DNA, the CDR3 is TGTGCCAGCAGCGCCCACGGAGGAGGGTACGAGCAGTACTTC. This codes for CASSAHGGGYEQYF.

This clonotype was seen many times. The gene calls are TRBV6-5 and TRBJ2-3, with a weak D call TRBD1 (5 bases). Germline CDR1 is MNHEY and CDR2 is SVGAGI. The CDR3 length is 15 residues. The germline V and J ends were trimmed by 1 base and 3 bases, with 11 bases remaining between them. The CDR3 bases are TGTGCCAGCAGTTACTTTGCAGGGCAAACAGATACGCAGTATTTT. It codes for CASSYFAGQTDTQYF.

This clonotype was picked up a small number of times. V and J are TRBV6-6 and TRBJ1-4; 10 bases agree with TRBD1. The CDR3 covers 15 residues. V gave up 5 bases and J gave up 8 bases; unmatched junction bases: 8. Looked up from germline, CDR1 is MNHNY and CDR2 is SVGAGI (reference sequence). CDR3: CASSAPGQGWEKLFF. CDR3 DNA sequence: TGTGCCAGCAGTGCTCCGGGACAGGGGTGGGAAAAACTGTTTTTT.

This clonotype was recorded at least ten times. The rearrangement uses TRBV7-2 and TRBJ2-2, with D unclear. CDR1 SGHTA and CDR2 FQGNSA come from the germline V gene. This CDR3 has 13 residues. The V end was cut by 2 bases, the J end by 3 bases, with 4 bases between. CDR3 protein: CASSLWDTGELFF. The CDR3 nucleotides read TGTGCCAGCAGCTTATGGGACACCGGGGAGCTGTTTTTT.

The sample holds many counts of this clonotype. The rearrangement uses TRBV7-6 and TRBJ2-2, with 9 nucleotides matching TRBD2. CDR3 size: 17 residues. Germline V gene data show CDR1 as SGHVS and CDR2 as FNYEAQ. The V gene end was trimmed by 5 bases and the J gene end by 2 bases; junction bases not matched to a gene: 9. The CDR3 coding sequence is TGTGCCAGCAGCCAGGAGGTAGCGGGGGACAACACCGGGGAGCTGTTTTTT. This translates into CASSQEVAGDNTGELFF.

The chain carries TRBV20-1 and TRBJ2-2; 9 nucleotides agree with TRBD2. This CDR3 has 15 residues. J lost 3 bases, V lost 6 bases, and 8 bases had no gene match. Looked up from germline, CDR1 is DFQATT and CDR2 is SNEGSKA (reference sequence). CDR3 coding DNA: TGCAGTGCGGACGCGGGGGGGCAGGACACCGGGGAGCTGTTTTTT. Protein sequence: CSADAGGQDTGELFF.

This clonotype was detected only a few times. V is TRBV18 and J is TRBJ2-3; possibly TRBD2 for D (6 bases). Trimming shortened V by 6 bases and J by 1 base, and 14 bases separated the two germline ends. Germline-derived CDR1 and CDR2 are KGHSH and LQKENI. The CDR3 totals 15 residues. Here the CDR3 reads CASSGLLARTDTQYF. DNA for the CDR3: TGTGCCAGCTCCGGCCTACTAGCCCGCACAGATACGCAGTATTTT.

This clonotype was counted ten times or more. The chain uses TRBV19 and TRBJ2-3; 11 bases align to TRBD2. The CDR3 has 16 residues. The trim removed 2 bases at V and 7 bases at J, leaving 8 bases unmatched. Germline V lookup: CDR1 LNHDA, CDR2 SQIVND (reference sequence). The CDR3 loop reads CASSITSGGTLYTQYF. CDR3 in DNA: TGTGCCAGTAGTATAACTAGCGGGGGCACACTATATACGCAGTATTTT.

V usage is TRBV20-1 and J usage is TRBJ1-1, with D tentatively TRBD1 (5 bases). This CDR3 comprises 16 residues. Germline loops: CDR1 DFQATT, CDR2 SNEGSKA (reference sequence). V was cut by 0 bases and J by 4 bases, with 18 bases left in between. DNA of the CDR3: TGCAGTGCTAGAGACGCGTCGACAGTTGTCTCCACTGAAGCTTTCTTT. Translated, it gives CSARDASTVVSTEAFF.

Many counts were recorded for this clonotype. This chain connects TRBV7-2 to TRBJ2-3, with TRBD2 matching over 14 bases. The CDR3 contains 19 residues. CDR1 and CDR2 (germline): SGHTA, FQGNSA. J gave up 1 base and V 5 bases, and 11 bases lay outside the gene matches. The CDR3 DNA follows: TGTGCCAGCAGCCCCCGTCCCGGGACTAGCGGGGGAGGCACAGATACGCAGTATTTT. This translates into CASSPRPGTSGGGTDTQYF.

Note on this clonotype: Since a much larger clone is just one base distant, this may be a read error. The chain links TRBV7-4 to TRBJ1-2; D is possibly TRBD1 (6 bases). Germline V gene data show CDR1 as SGHVT and CDR2 as SQSDAQ. V was trimmed by 4 bases and J by 8 bases, leaving 14 bases between them. The length of the CDR3 is 13 residues. The CDR3 sequence: CASSSRTGKGYTF. In nucleotides, the CDR3 is TGTGCCAGCAGCTCCCGCACAGGGAAGGGCTACACCTTC.

In DNA, the CDR3 is TGTGCCAGCAGCCGCCGGAGCCCGGAGGGAGATACGCAGTATTTT. It translates to CASSRRSPEGDTQYF. The chain has TRBV3-1 and TRBJ2-3, with D maybe TRBD2 (6 bases). The germline V gene encodes CDR1 LGHDT and CDR2 YNNKEL (reference sequence). This CDR3 is 15 amino acids long. The ends were cut back, 4 bases at V and 5 bases at J, with 16 bases in the middle.

This clonotype showed up many times. The CDR3 nucleotides are TGTGCCAGCACCAACGGGGGACTCAACACCCCCTATGGCTACACCTTC. Encoded protein: CASTNGGLNTPYGYTF. The rearrangement links TRBV6-6 to TRBJ1-2, with D perhaps matching TRBD1 (5 bases). Germline V gives CDR1 MNHNY, CDR2 SVGAGI (reference sequence). The CDR3 is 16 residues long. Trimming left V 7 bases short and J 4 bases short, with 22 bases between.

This chain joins TRBV12-3 or TRBV12-4 and TRBJ1-5; the D is unclear. The length of the CDR3 is 15 residues. V lost 5 bases, J lost 2 bases, and 13 bases lay in between. CDR3 loop: CASSPGPNGNQPQHF. The CDR3 DNA follows: TGTGCCAGCAGTCCGGGCCCAAACGGCAATCAGCCCCAGCATTTT.

This clonotype has ten or more counts. The rearrangement joins TRBV10-3 to TRBJ1-2; possible D gene TRBD1, 5 bases. The CDR3 has 14 amino acids. Trimming shortened V by 8 bases and J by 2 bases, and 15 bases separated the two germline ends. CDR1 and CDR2 from the germline V gene are ENHRY and SYGVKD. The CDR3 is CAIGLGQLNYGYTF. CDR3 DNA: TGTGCCATCGGCCTGGGGCAGCTAAACTATGGCTACACCTTC.

This clonotype has a handful of counts. This chain connects TRBV11-2 to TRBJ2-7; perhaps TRBD2 as D (6 bases). Trimming pared 5 bases from V and 6 bases from J, leaving 20 bases between. The germline V gene has CDR1 SGHAT and CDR2 FQNNGV. This CDR3 region has 15 residues. The CDR3 region is CASSPTRTAGAEQYF. DNA for the CDR3: TGTGCCAGCAGCCCGACTAGGACGGCAGGCGCCGAGCAGTACTTC.

This clonotype was seen at least ten times. This chain uses TRBV7-2 with TRBJ1-1; possibly TRBD1 for D (6 bases). Germline V gene data show CDR1 as SGHTA and CDR2 as FQGNSA. This CDR3 has 17 amino acids. Between the trimmed V and J ends, which lost 1 base and 0 bases, there was a span of 15 bases. This chain's CDR3 is CASSLGTGPLMNTEAFF. In nucleotides, the CDR3 is TGTGCCAGCAGCTTAGGTACAGGGCCACTAATGAACACTGAAGCTTTCTTT.

This clonotype was counted a few times. V gene TRBV7-9 combines with J gene TRBJ2-5; TRBD1 agrees at 11 bases. Germline V gene lookup returns CDR1 SEHNR and CDR2 FQNEAQ (reference sequence). The CDR3 runs to 14 residues. Trimming removed 7 bases from V and 4 bases from J; junction bases left unmatched: 5. CDR3 nucleotide sequence: TGTGCCAGCACCACGGACAGGGGGCCAGAGACCCAGTACTTC. Residues: CASTTDRGPETQYF.